The 31 T cell receptor beta chains below come from one sample, sequenced in a study of T-cell memory formation after mild COVID-19. TCRdb ran MiXCR on the 5' RACE reads and lists one entry per CDR3 protein. The table records 150,000 to 200,000 distinct CDR3 sequences, 18% of them present only once. Sample: PBMCs or a T cell subset sorted from them (not recorded which). All receptors come from a man aged 18 to 30 who had mild COVID-19 (a few samples of this study predate the infection). Cell type and time point are not known.

This chain joins TRBV10-3 and TRBJ2-7; D is unclear. V was shortened by 0 bases and J by 2 bases, with 8 bases between the two germline ends. Germline lookup yields CDR1 ENHRY and CDR2 SYGVKD. The length of the CDR3 is 14 residues. CDR3 amino acids: CAISESTTTYEQYF. The CDR3, as DNA: TGTGCCATCAGTGAGTCTACAACTACCTACGAGCAGTACTTC.

The chain couples TRBV6-6 to TRBJ1-1, with 9 bases lining up with TRBD1. Losses at the gene ends were 5 bases for V and 4 bases for J; bases not matched to a gene: 5. The CDR3 length is 14 residues. The germline V gene encodes CDR1 MNHNY and CDR2 SVGAGI (reference sequence). Here the CDR3 reads CASSATGGSTEAFF. The DNA for the CDR3 is TGTGCCAGCAGTGCAACAGGGGGCAGCACTGAAGCTTTCTTT.

The chain has TRBV5-1 and TRBJ1-1; D is unclear. The CDR3 sequence is 13 residues long. V lost 2 bases to trimming and J lost 2 bases, with 7 bases between them. The germline V gene encodes CDR1 SGHRS and CDR2 YFSETQ. CDR3 region: CASSFTANTEAFF. The CDR3 DNA reads as TGCGCCAGCAGCTTTACAGCCAACACTGAAGCTTTCTTT. Supplemented by reference TRBV5-1 and TRBJ1-1, the full variable domain reads KAGVTQTPRYLIKTRGQQVTLSCSPISGHRSVSWYQQTPGQGLQFLFEYFSETQRNKGNFPGRFSGRQFSNSRSEMNVSTLELGDSALYLCASSFTANTEAFFGQGTRLTVV.

The gene calls are TRBV18 and TRBJ1-4, with unresolved D. V lost 0 bases to trimming and J lost 6 bases, with 5 bases between them. This CDR3 spans 13 amino acids. CDR1 is KGHSH, CDR2 LQKENI, per germline. The CDR3 DNA sequence: TGTGCCAGCTCACCACCGAATGATGAAAAACTGTTTTTT. This gives the protein CASSPPNDEKLFF.

The sample holds a few counts of this clonotype. The chain carries TRBV7-6 and TRBJ1-3; D gene unclear. The germline V gene has CDR1 SGHVS and CDR2 FNYEAQ. V gave up 5 bases and J gave up 4 bases, with 18 bases separating them. The CDR3 runs to 16 residues. The CDR3, as DNA: TGTGCCAGCAGCGGGGTAAGAGGTAAAGGAGGAAACACCATATATTTT. Translating it yields CASSGVRGKGGNTIYF.

V is TRBV2 and J is TRBJ1-2, with D tentatively TRBD1 (6 bases). Germline values: CDR1 SNHLY, CDR2 FYNNEI. Trimming took 6 bases from V and 4 from J, leaving 21 bases between them. CDR3 size: 16 residues. The CDR3, as DNA: TGTGCCAGCAGCGCCCCTCGGGGGCAGGGGAGCTATGGCTACACCTTC. Translating it yields CASSAPRGQGSYGYTF.

In its sample, this clonotype was seen many times. CDR3 DNA: TGTGCCAGCAGCCCCACGCCAACAGATACGCAGTATTTT. Protein sequence: CASSPTPTDTQYF. The rearrangement joins TRBV7-3 to TRBJ2-3, with D hard to call. Germline CDR1 reads SGHTA; CDR2 reads FQGTGA. With 5 bases removed from V and 3 bases from J, the gap between germline ends came to 9 bases. The CDR3 runs to 13 residues.

The count of this clonotype is one. The CDR3 DNA reads TGTGCCAGCAGTCGACAGGGAGCTTTATATGGCTACACCTTC. Its protein is CASSRQGALYGYTF. The V call is TRBV6-2 or TRBV6-3, the J call TRBJ1-2; TRBD1 agrees at 7 bases. V shed 5 bases, J shed 5 bases, and the junction held 8 bases outside the gene matches. The germline CDR1 and CDR2 sequences are MNHEY and SVGEGT. This CDR3 has 14 residues.

This rearrangement joins TRBV5-1 to TRBJ2-2; maybe TRBD2 (6 bases). This CDR3 has 15 residues. The germline CDR1 and CDR2 sequences are SGHRS and YFSETQ. V dropped 6 bases and J dropped 6 bases, with 18 bases sitting between them. The CDR3 DNA reads TGCGCCAGCACCCCGGCCGGGGGTAGGCCCGGGGAGCTGTTTTTT. Translating it yields CASTPAGGRPGELFF.

This clonotype has only a few counts. J is TRBJ1-3 and V is TRBV28; 9 nucleotides align to TRBD1. The V segment lost 4 bases and the J segment 5 bases; nucleotides outside the gene matches: 6. Germline V gives CDR1 MDHEN, CDR2 SYDVKM. This CDR3 is 15 amino acids long. This CDR3 reads CASSSGTGPRNTIYF. CDR3 nucleotides: TGTGCCAGCAGTTCGGGGACAGGGCCTCGAAACACCATATATTTT. The full variable domain, completed using reference TRBV28 and TRBJ1-3, is DVKVTQSSRYLVKRTGEKVFLECVQDMDHENMFWYRQDPGLGLRLIYFSYDVKMKEKGDIPEGYSVSREKKERFSLILESASTNQTSMYLCASSSGTGPRNTIYFGEGSWLTVV.

This chain uses TRBV10-3 with TRBJ1-6; 7 bases align to TRBD1. The CDR3 runs 16 residues. V shed 6 bases, J shed 2 bases, and the junction held 7 bases outside the gene matches. The germline gives CDR1 ENHRY, CDR2 SYGVKD. CDR3 DNA: TGTGCCATCAGACAAGACAGGGTCACCTATAATTCACCCCTCCACTTT. Its protein product is CAIRQDRVTYNSPLHF.

The chain couples TRBV6-5 to TRBJ1-2; maybe TRBD1 (6 bases). CDR1 is MNHEY and CDR2 is SVGAGI in the germline V gene. V was trimmed by 0 bases and J by 5 bases, leaving 16 bases between them. The CDR3 length is 16 residues. The CDR3 sequence: CASSYSTGLGGYGYTF. The DNA of the CDR3 is TGTGCCAGCAGTTACTCGACAGGCCTAGGAGGGTATGGCTACACCTTC.

This clonotype was seen only a few times. V usage is TRBV27 and J usage is TRBJ2-2, with 8 bases matching TRBD1. With 3 bases clipped from V and 6 bases from J, the junction kept 3 bases outside the gene matches. The CDR3 spans 14 residues. Germline values: CDR1 MNHEY, CDR2 SMNVEV (reference sequence). Here the CDR3 DNA reads TGTGCCAGCAGTTTCGGGACAGGACCCGGGGAGCTGTTTTTT. It yields the protein CASSFGTGPGELFF.

This clonotype was found a few times. The V call is TRBV24-1, the J call TRBJ2-5, with a possible D match to TRBD1 (5 bases). Trimming removed 11 bases at V and 2 bases at J, with 14 bases between. Germline V CDR1 and CDR2: KGHDR, SFDVKD. The CDR3 runs 13 residues. The CDR3 spells CASKGSVQETQYF. In DNA form, the CDR3 reads TGTGCCAGCAAGGGGTCGGTACAAGAGACCCAGTACTTC.

The chain carries TRBV11-2 and TRBJ2-2; possibly TRBD1 or TRBD2 for D (6 bases each). V was trimmed by 10 bases and J by 7 bases, leaving 13 bases between them. This CDR3 contains 12 residues. From germline, CDR1 is SGHAT and CDR2 FQNNGV. The CDR3, as DNA: TGTGCCACCAAGAGGGGGGTCGGGGAGCTGTTTTTT. Translation: CATKRGVGELFF. The full variable domain, with the rest looked up from reference TRBV11-2 and TRBJ2-2, is EAGVAQSPRYKIIEKRQSVAFWCNPISGHATLYWYQQILGQGPKLLIQFQNNGVVDDSQLPKDRFSAERLKGVDSTLKIQPAKLEDSAVYLCATKRGVGELFFGEGSRLTVL.

This chain joins TRBV7-8 and TRBJ2-6; D is uncertain. This CDR3 comprises 19 residues. The V gene lost 5 bases and the J gene lost 0 bases, with 20 bases spanning the gap. Germline values: CDR1 SGHVS, CDR2 FQNEAQ. CDR3 loop: CASSPVPRPTISGANVLTF. Written as DNA, the CDR3 is TGTGCCAGCAGCCCCGTCCCCAGGCCAACGATCTCTGGGGCCAACGTCCTGACTTTC. The full variable domain, its missing parts supplied by reference TRBV7-8 and TRBJ2-6, is GAGVSQSPRYKVAKRGQDVALRCDPISGHVSLFWYQQALGQGPEFLTYFQNEAQLDKSGLPSDRFFAERPEGSVSTLKIQRTQQEDSAVYLCASSPVPRPTISGANVLTFGAGSRLTVL.

The rearrangement joins TRBV5-1 to TRBJ2-5, with D perhaps TRBD1 or TRBD2 (5 bases each). The CDR3 loop spans 14 amino acids. The germline V gene has CDR1 SGHRS and CDR2 YFSETQ. V was cut by 3 bases and J by 5 bases, with 14 bases left in between. The CDR3 DNA reads TGCGCCAGCAGCTCTCAGGGAGTGGGGGAGACCCAGTACTTC. Protein sequence: CASSSQGVGETQYF.

This clonotype was found a few times. The J gene is TRBJ1-1, the V gene TRBV4-1; TRBD1 agrees at 8 bases. V shed 4 bases, J shed 5 bases, and the junction held 6 bases outside the gene matches. The CDR3 is 14 amino acids. The germline gives CDR1 MGHRA, CDR2 YSYEKL. The CDR3 DNA reads as TGCGCCAGCAGCCGGACAGGGAGTCGAACTGAAGCTTTCTTT. Translated, it gives CASSRTGSRTEAFF.

The table lists this clonotype with many counts. The J gene is TRBJ2-3, the V gene TRBV9; TRBD2 matches at 10 bases. The CDR3 consists of 15 residues. V lost 5 bases, J lost 1 base, and 4 bases stayed unmatched. Germline-derived CDR1 and CDR2 are SGDLS and YYNGEE. The DNA for the CDR3 is TGTGCCAGCAGTACTAGCGGGGTGGGCACAGATACGCAGTATTTT. Protein sequence: CASSTSGVGTDTQYF.

The gene calls are TRBV11-2 and TRBJ1-2; possibly TRBD1 for D (6 bases). Per the germline V gene, CDR1 is SGHAT and CDR2 is FQNNGV. The CDR3 is 13 amino acids. The V end was cut by 1 base, the J end by 7 bases, with 10 bases between. For the CDR3, the DNA is TGTGCCAGCAGCTTAGCGGGGGGCGCTGGCTACACCTTC. Its protein is CASSLAGGAGYTF.

The V and J genes are TRBV7-2 and TRBJ1-2; possibly TRBD1 for D (5 bases). Per germline, CDR1 SGHTA and CDR2 FQGNSA. The CDR3 consists of 14 residues. Trimming pared 8 bases from V and 5 bases from J, leaving 18 bases between. CDR3 DNA sequence: TGTGCCAGCCCAATGGCAGGTTGGGGGTATGGCTACACCTTC. Its translation is CASPMAGWGYGYTF.

The V gene is TRBV27, the J gene TRBJ2-5; D not certain. Germline loops: CDR1 MNHEY, CDR2 SMNVEV (reference sequence). Trimming left V 0 bases short and J 10 bases short, with 12 bases between. This CDR3 contains 13 residues. Here the CDR3 reads CASSLSGSPNQYF. The CDR3 DNA sequence: TGTGCCAGCAGTTTATCAGGGTCCCCCAACCAGTACTTC.

The rearrangement links TRBV7-2 to TRBJ2-7; 11 bases fit TRBD2. V was pared by 7 bases and J by 7 bases, with 9 bases of the junction left unmatched. CDR1 is SGHTA, CDR2 FQGNSA, per germline. CDR3 length: 14 amino acids. The CDR3 is CASMGLAGGREQYF. The CDR3 bases are TGTGCCAGCATGGGGCTAGCGGGGGGCAGAGAGCAGTACTTC.

Concerning this clonotype itself: Germline is not matched at one junction end, which may reflect a read error. This chain connects TRBV7-7 to TRBJ2-5, with a possible D match to TRBD1 (6 bases). This CDR3 region has 15 residues. Germline CDR1 reads SSHAT; CDR2 reads FNYEAQ (reference sequence). CDR3 DNA: TGTGCTAGCAGCTTAGACACAGGGTCCCAAGAGACCCAGTACTTC. It codes for CASSLDTGSQETQYF. The full variable domain, with the rest looked up from reference TRBV7-7 and TRBJ2-5, is GAGVSQSPRYKVTKRGQDVTLRCDPISSHATLYWYQQALGQGPEFLTYFNYEAQPDKSGLPSDRFSAERPEGSISTLTIQRTEQRDSAMYRCASSLDTGSQETQYFGPGTRLLVL.

This rearrangement joins TRBV7-9 to TRBJ2-7, with 8 positions matching TRBD1. V gave up 4 bases and J gave up 8 bases; unmatched junction bases: 7. CDR1 is SEHNR, CDR2 FQNEAQ, per germline (reference sequence). The CDR3 spans 13 residues. This CDR3 is CASSSTGTGQQYV. The CDR3 DNA is TGTGCCAGCAGCTCCACCGGGACAGGCCAGCAGTACGTC.

This clonotype occurred a few times. The V gene is TRBV15, the J gene TRBJ2-3; D perhaps matches TRBD2 (5 bases). The CDR3 loop spans 15 amino acids. The germline V gene encodes CDR1 LNHNV and CDR2 YYDKDF (reference sequence). Trimming pared 5 bases from V and 1 base from J, leaving 13 bases between. CDR3 sequence: CATSYRGRGTDTQYF. CDR3 nucleotide sequence: TGTGCCACCAGCTACCGGGGAAGGGGCACAGATACGCAGTATTTT.

This clonotype occurred a few times. V is TRBV20-1 and J is TRBJ2-4, with D perhaps TRBD2 (5 bases). Trimming took 1 base from V and 6 from J, leaving 13 bases between them. CDR3 length: 14 amino acids. CDR1 and CDR2 from the germline V gene are DFQATT and SNEGSKA (reference sequence). The CDR3 loop reads CSARVRGVRNIQYF. The DNA for the CDR3 is TGCAGTGCTAGAGTTCGGGGAGTGAGAAACATTCAGTACTTC.

This clonotype has just a few counts. The chain carries TRBV5-1 and TRBJ1-4; 11 bases map to TRBD1. The length of the CDR3 is 15 residues. Germline assignment: CDR1 SGHRS and CDR2 YFSETQ. The trim removed 5 bases at V and 8 bases at J, leaving 8 bases unmatched. The CDR3 loop is CASSDRTGGEEKLFF. CDR3 nucleotide sequence: TGCGCCAGCAGTGACCGGACAGGGGGCGAGGAAAAACTGTTTTTT.

J is TRBJ2-3 and V is TRBV28; D assignment may be TRBD1 or TRBD2 (6 bases each). CDR1 is MDHEN, CDR2 SYDVKM, per germline. The germline V and J ends were trimmed by 0 bases and 4 bases, with 14 bases remaining between them. This CDR3 region has 16 residues. CDR3 protein: CASSLWRGSGADTQYF. The CDR3 DNA follows: TGTGCCAGCAGTTTATGGAGGGGGTCGGGGGCAGATACGCAGTATTTT. The entire variable domain, with the rest obtained from reference TRBV28 and TRBJ2-3, is as follows: DVKVTQSSRYLVKRTGEKVFLECVQDMDHENMFWYRQDPGLGLRLIYFSYDVKMKEKGDIPEGYSVSREKKERFSLILESASTNQTSMYLCASSLWRGSGADTQYFGPGTRLTVL.

This clonotype was seen a few times. The chain uses TRBV19 and TRBJ2-3; D is unresolved. There are 12 residues in the CDR3. V was pared by 5 bases and J by 5 bases, with 8 bases between. Germline V gives CDR1 LNHDA, CDR2 SQIVND (reference sequence). The CDR3 reads CASSPWEDTQYF. The DNA for the CDR3 is TGTGCCAGTAGTCCCTGGGAAGATACGCAGTATTTT. The full variable domain, with the rest looked up from reference TRBV19 and TRBJ2-3, is DGGITQSPKYLFRKEGQNVTLSCEQNLNHDAMYWYRQDPGQGLRLIYYSQIVNDFQKGDIAEGYSVSREKKESFPLTVTSAQKNPTAFYLCASSPWEDTQYFGPGTRLTVL.

V gene TRBV5-1 combines with J gene TRBJ2-5; possibly TRBD1 or TRBD2 for D (5 bases each). The germline gives CDR1 SGHRS, CDR2 YFSETQ. V lost 4 bases, J lost 0 bases, and 10 bases lay in between. The CDR3 has 14 amino acids. In nucleotides, the CDR3 is TGCGCCAGCAGCGAGGGACGGTACCAAGAGACCCAGTACTTC. Its protein is CASSEGRYQETQYF.